Listed below are T cell receptor beta chains from one sample, sequenced in a study of OX40 agonist ivuxolimab in advanced cancers. The table came from immunoSEQ multiplex PCR; TCRdb's copy has only in-frame clones and leaves some out. The data contain 55,000 to 75,000 clones, approximately 80% of them seen just once; the ten biggest clones take up almost 6%. The sequencing used CD4+ or CD8+ T cells sorted from blood, collected in a trial of the OX40 agonist ivuxolimab. The receptors were sampled from an adult with an advanced solid tumor such as melanoma, head and neck, liver or kidney cancer. CDR3s include the opening cysteine and the closing phenylalanine or tryptophan. The D gene is left open where the match is weak. Size tells how often a clone was seen (once, few, many) or the class of an expanded clone, and some rows leave it out.

d_call clone_size j_call v_call cdr3_aa cdr3_nt
- - TRBJ2-1 TRBV5-8 CASILPGGRVNEQFF TGTGCCAGCATCCTTCCGGGGGGCCGGGTGAATGAGCAGTTCTTC
- once TRBJ2-2 TRBV6-1 CATTRGLANTGELFF TGTGCCACCACCCGGGGGCTCGCGAACACCGGGGAGCTGTTTTTT
- - TRBJ1-1 TRBV6-1 CASSEDRSPAFF TGTGCCAGCAGTGAAGATCGGAGTCCAGCTTTCTTT
- - TRBJ2-2 TRBV6-5 CASGGTGELFF TGTGCCAGCGGGGGTACCGGGGAGCTGTTTTTT
TRBD1 - TRBJ1-5 TRBV6-5 CASSMTGIGNQPQHF TGTGCCAGCAGCATGACAGGGATAGGCAATCAGCCCCAGCATTTT
TRBD2 - TRBJ2-1 TRBV7-9 CASSLTAAGVNEQFF TGTGCCAGCAGCTTAACCGCAGCGGGAGTGAATGAGCAGTTCTTC
- - TRBJ2-5 TRBV28 CASSLPKGLRETQYF TGTGCCAGCAGTTTACCTAAGGGACTCCGCGAGACCCAGTACTTC
- - TRBJ1-2 TRBV12-5 CASGSRGGYTF TGTGCTAGTGGTTCCAGAGGGGGCTACACCTTC
- - TRBJ2-5 TRBV6-4 CASSSTGTPGGVQYF TGTGCCAGCAGTAGTACAGGGACCCCCGGTGGGGTCCAGTACTTC
TRBD2 - TRBJ2-1 TRBV27 CASARLAGGFNEQFF TGTGCCAGCGCCCGGCTAGCGGGAGGGTTCAATGAGCAGTTCTTC
- - TRBJ1-5 TRBV7-9 CASSLGGQNSNQPQHF TGTGCCAGCAGCTTAGGCGGACAGAATAGCAATCAGCCCCAGCATTTT
TRBD2 once TRBJ2-2 TRBV10-2 CASRLAGDDTGELFF TGCGCCAGCAGATTAGCGGGGGATGACACCGGGGAGCTGTTTTTT
- - TRBJ1-1 TRBV10-2 CASSERGDTEAFF TGCGCCAGCAGTGAGCGGGGGGACACTGAAGCTTTCTTT
TRBD2 - TRBJ2-2 TRBV7-6 CASSPIAGSTNTGELFF TGTGCCAGCAGCCCTATAGCGGGGTCTACTAACACCGGGGAGCTGTTTTTT
- - TRBJ2-5 TRBV5-4 CASSVPGGGETQYF TGTGCCAGCAGCGTTCCAGGGGGAGGAGAGACCCAGTACTTC
- - TRBJ1-2 TRBV4-3 CASRGAGYGYTF TGCGCCAGCCGGGGGGCGGGCTATGGCTACACCTTC
- once TRBJ2-1 TRBV15 CATSRDSGRFYNEQFF TGTGCCACCAGCAGAGATTCTGGGCGTTTCTACAATGAGCAGTTCTTC
- - TRBJ1-1 TRBV19 CASSRQFQNTEAFF TGTGCCAGTAGTAGACAGTTCCAGAACACTGAAGCTTTCTTT
- - TRBJ2-2 TRBV19 CASSTQTGIRGELFF TGTGCCAGTAGTACCCAAACAGGGATTAGGGGGGAGCTGTTTTTT
- few TRBJ2-2 TRBV27 CASRTFNGELFF TGTGCCAGCAGGACTTTTAACGGGGAGCTGTTTTTT
- - TRBJ1-2 TRBV5-1 CASSLALERSGDGYTF TGCGCCAGCAGCTTGGCGCTCGAGCGAAGCGGCGATGGCTACACCTTC
TRBD1 - TRBJ2-7 TRBV27 CASRRTGGFYEQYF TGTGCCAGCCGACGGACAGGGGGCTTTTACGAGCAGTACTTC
- - TRBJ1-1 TRBV7-7 CASSLDQNTEAFF TGTGCCAGCAGCCTCGATCAGAACACTGAAGCTTTCTTT
TRBD2 - TRBJ2-1 TRBV19 CASSTSGEVRNEQFF TGTGCCAGTAGCACTAGCGGGGAGGTCCGCAATGAGCAGTTCTTC
- - TRBJ2-2 TRBV11-2 CASSFSSGSTGELFF TGTGCCAGCAGCTTCTCCAGCGGGTCCACCGGGGAGCTGTTTTTT
TRBD2 - TRBJ2-3 TRBV6-6 CASSPSGRAAYTQYF TGTGCCAGCAGTCCCAGCGGGAGGGCCGCATATACGCAGTATTTT
TRBD2 - TRBJ2-7 TRBV4-3 CASSQDRGVGLAGGPEEQYF TGCGCCAGCAGCCAAGATAGGGGGGTTGGTCTAGCGGGAGGGCCTGAGGAGCAGTACTTC
- - TRBJ1-2 TRBV7-5 CASTMTPNLGGYTF TGTGCCAGCACCATGACCCCCAACCTCGGTGGCTACACCTTC